This TCR beta chain was captured in a study of cytomegalovirus exposure and HLA in healthy donors. Trimming took 4 bases from V and 8 from J, leaving 24 bases between them. CDR3 length: 17 residues. The germline V gene has CDR1 SGHTA and CDR2 FQGTGA. Primers for the PCR totalled 60 Vbeta and 13 Jbeta. Here immunoSEQ multiplex PCR was the method, and the copy in TCRdb shows in-frame clones only, minus some. The data contain roughly 160,000 clones, 80% to 90% of them singletons. Only one count was recorded for this clone. The rearrangement joins TRBV7-3 to TRBJ2-1; a weak D match, TRBD2 (7 bases). This TCR derives from a woman in her 30s in good health and CMV-seropositive. Sequenced material: PBMCs. The CDR3 region is CASSSRGAGASADEQFF. CDR3 DNA sequence: TGTGCCAGCAGCTCGCGTGGGGCGGGGGCCTCAGCAGATGAGCAGTTCTTC. The full variable domain, with the rest looked up from reference TRBV7-3 and TRBJ2-1, is GAGVSQTPSNKVTEKGKYVELRCDPISGHTALYWYRQSLGQGPEFLIYFQGTGAADDSGLPNDRFFAVRPEGSVSTLKIQRTERGDSAVYLCASSSRGAGASADEQFFGPGTRLTVL.